These T cell receptor beta chains were read from a single sample in a study of T-cell reconstitution after alpha-beta-depleted transplantation in children. One entry per CDR3 protein results from TCRdb running MiXCR on the PCR reads. This repertoire shows just under 550,000 distinct CDR3 sequences, approximately 20% found once; its top ten account for 2.5% to 3.5%. The specimen was PBMCs from the stem cell graft donor, collected from the stem cell graft. The receptors originated from a human donor who donated a stem cell graft to a child with acute lymphoblastic leukemia. The CDR3 runs from the conserved cysteine through the conserved F or W. D genes are given only for firm matches. Size values are once, few and many counts, or a class for expanded clones, and some rows have none.

TRBV12-3/TRBV12-4,TRBJ1-5,TRBD1,few,CASRPGQGNQPQHF,TGTGCCAGCAGACCTGGACAGGGCAATCAGCCCCAGCATTTT
TRBV5-1,TRBJ1-6,.,few,CASRSSSYNSPLHF,TGCGCCAGCAGATCGAGCTCCTATAATTCACCCCTCCACTTT
TRBV4-1,TRBJ1-2,.,few,CASSQDPMDIRYGYTF,TGCGCCAGCAGCCAAGATCCCATGGACATTCGCTATGGCTACACCTTC
TRBV18,TRBJ1-1,.,.,CASSPLAQGNSDTEAFF,TGTGCCAGCTCACCACTCGCTCAGGGGAATTCGGACACTGAAGCTTTCTTT
TRBV2,TRBJ2-1,.,.,CAITGSLRGDEQFF,TGTGCCATTACAGGGTCTCTTCGGGGCGATGAGCAGTTCTTC
TRBV20-1,TRBJ1-5,TRBD1,.,CSASFRTGGQPQHF,TGCAGTGCTAGTTTCAGGACAGGGGGCCAGCCCCAGCATTTT
TRBV4-1,TRBJ2-1,.,.,CASSTEDYTYNEQFF,TGCGCCAGCAGCACTGAGGACTATACATACAATGAGCAGTTCTTC
TRBV20-1,TRBJ2-7,TRBD2,.,CSARSAGLGVYEQYF,TGCAGTGCTCGTTCGGCGGGACTAGGAGTCTACGAGCAGTACTTC
TRBV4-1,TRBJ2-1,TRBD2,few,CASSQLTSVDEQFF,TGCGCCAGCAGCCAATTGACTAGCGTAGATGAGCAGTTCTTC
TRBV7-8,TRBJ2-5,TRBD2,.,CASSLAARLAGGPGETQYF,TGTGCCAGCAGCTTAGCGGCCAGACTAGCGGGAGGGCCGGGGGAGACCCAGTACTTC
TRBV20-1,TRBJ2-3,.,few,CSARALSSTDTQYF,TGCAGTGCTAGAGCCTTATCTAGCACAGATACGCAGTATTTT
TRBV29-1,TRBJ2-5,.,few,CSVEDPVVWDQYF,TGCAGCGTTGAAGATCCGGTAGTCTGGGACCAGTACTTC
TRBV28,TRBJ1-1,TRBD1,few,CASSSTGENTEAFF,TGTGCCAGCAGTTCGACAGGGGAAAACACTGAAGCTTTCTTT
TRBV29-1,TRBJ1-2,.,.,CSVVGEYGYTF,TGCAGCGTTGTAGGGGAATATGGCTACACCTTC
TRBV6-2/TRBV6-3,TRBJ1-5,.,.,CATTSPASRSQPQHF,TGTGCCACCACGTCGCCAGCAAGTCGGAGTCAGCCCCAGCATTTT
TRBV5-6,TRBJ2-1,TRBD2,.,CASSVRGGLINEQFF,TGTGCCAGCAGCGTCCGGGGAGGGTTGATTAATGAGCAGTTCTTC
TRBV29-1,TRBJ2-1,TRBD2,.,CSAQGLAGGPGSYNEQFF,TGCAGCGCCCAGGGACTAGCGGGAGGGCCGGGGTCCTACAATGAGCAGTTCTTC
TRBV6-1,TRBJ2-5,TRBD2,many,CASSEIDGRGQETQYF,TGTGCCAGCAGTGAAATAGACGGGAGGGGACAAGAGACCCAGTACTTC
TRBV29-1,TRBJ1-3,.,.,CSVVADSGNTIYF,TGCAGCGTTGTGGCAGACTCTGGAAACACCATATATTTT
TRBV25-1,TRBJ2-1,.,few,CASSELAYNEQFF,TGTGCCAGCAGTGAACTAGCGTATAATGAGCAGTTCTTC
TRBV30,TRBJ1-1,TRBD1,few,CAWSVRDRGLTNTEAFF,TGTGCCTGGAGTGTACGAGACAGGGGGCTGACGAACACTGAAGCTTTCTTT
TRBV9,TRBJ2-7,TRBD2,few,CASSEPGLAITSYEQYF,TGTGCCAGCAGCGAGCCCGGACTAGCCATAACATCCTACGAGCAGTACTTC
TRBV20-1,TRBJ2-3,.,.,CSQQDFGTDTQYF,TGCAGTCAGCAGGACTTCGGCACAGATACGCAGTATTTT
TRBV4-1,TRBJ1-2,.,few,CASSQVGQPLGGYTF,TGCGCCAGCAGCCAAGTCGGGCAGCCGTTGGGGGGCTACACCTTC
TRBV5-1,TRBJ2-7,.,few,CASSFRTGRSEQYF,TGCGCCAGCAGCTTCAGGACGGGGAGGAGCGAGCAGTACTTC
TRBV6-5,TRBJ1-5,.,many,CASSYSTSQPQHF,TGTGCCAGCAGTTACTCCACAAGTCAGCCCCAGCATTTT
TRBV6-1,TRBJ1-1,.,many,CASSRQLNTEAFF,TGTGCCAGCAGTCGACAGTTGAACACTGAAGCTTTCTTT
TRBV9,TRBJ2-2,TRBD2,.,CASSVSGRWTGELFF,TGTGCCAGCAGCGTTAGCGGGAGGTGGACCGGGGAGCTGTTTTTT
TRBV5-1,TRBJ2-3,.,.,CASLFSGAYTDTQYF,TGCGCCAGCCTTTTTTCGGGAGCGTACACAGATACGCAGTATTTT
TRBV21-1,TRBJ1-2,.,.,CASSKALRAGAANYGYTF,TGTGCCAGCAGCAAAGCGCTTAGGGCAGGGGCGGCTAACTATGGCTACACCTTC
TRBV6-5,TRBJ2-7,TRBD1,few,CASSYEGQGGSYEQYF,TGTGCCAGCAGTTACGAGGGACAGGGCGGTTCCTACGAGCAGTACTTC
TRBV20-1,TRBJ2-5,TRBD2,many,CSAHSGRGQETQYF,TGCAGTGCTCATAGCGGGAGAGGGCAAGAGACCCAGTACTTC
TRBV5-1,TRBJ2-7,TRBD2,few,CASSLGGTSRGTYEQYF,TGCGCCAGCAGCTTGGGTGGGACTAGCCGGGGGACCTACGAGCAGTACTTC
TRBV15,TRBJ2-5,.,many,CATSRDKGEETQYF,TGTGCCACCAGCAGAGATAAGGGGGAAGAGACCCAGTACTTC
TRBV4-1,TRBJ2-7,TRBD2,.,CASSQGLAGEYRQQYF,TGCGCCAGCAGCCAAGGACTAGCGGGAGAGTATCGTCAGCAGTACTTC
TRBV29-1,TRBJ2-3,.,many,CSVELGDNTDTQYF,TGCAGCGTTGAGTTAGGTGATAATACAGATACGCAGTATTTT
TRBV20-1,TRBJ2-7,.,.,CSARATGTEQYF,TGCAGTGCTAGGGCCACAGGGACCGAGCAGTACTTC
TRBV6-1,TRBJ2-1,TRBD2,once,CASSQTSGPYNEQFF,TGTGCCAGCAGTCAGACTAGCGGGCCATACAATGAGCAGTTCTTC
TRBV7-2,TRBJ2-1,TRBD2,few,CASRTPGLAYGGQFF,TGTGCCAGCCGCACGCCGGGACTAGCGTACGGAGGGCAGTTCTTC
TRBV11-2,TRBJ2-1,TRBD2,few,CASSYRLAGGKDEQFF,TGTGCCAGCAGCTACCGACTAGCGGGGGGAAAGGATGAGCAGTTCTTC
TRBV19,TRBJ1-1,.,few,CASTRGAEAFF,TGTGCCAGTACGAGAGGCGCTGAAGCTTTCTTT
TRBV19,TRBJ1-1,TRBD1,.,CASSIMGTGNTEAFF,TGTGCCAGTAGTATTATGGGGACAGGGAACACTGAAGCTTTCTTT
TRBV7-8,TRBJ2-7,.,few,CASKGPVGDPYEQYF,TGTGCCAGCAAAGGCCCGGTGGGAGACCCCTACGAGCAGTACTTC
TRBV6-1,TRBJ2-7,TRBD1,.,CASSRPGQGVYEQYF,TGTGCCAGCAGTCGCCCGGGACAGGGCGTCTACGAGCAGTACTTC
TRBV5-1,TRBJ2-7,TRBD1,few,CASSSWTGPSYEQYF,TGCGCCAGCAGCTCATGGACAGGCCCGTCCTACGAGCAGTACTTC
TRBV6-5,TRBJ2-1,TRBD2,.,CASSYGFMREGRNEQFF,TGTGCCAGCAGTTATGGCTTTATGCGGGAGGGACGCAATGAGCAGTTCTTC
TRBV6-5,TRBJ2-7,.,few,CASSYSGRMDEQYF,TGTGCCAGCAGTTACTCGGGGAGGATGGACGAGCAGTACTTC
TRBV18,TRBJ2-1,.,once,CASSSVQGTIEQFF,TGTGCCAGCTCATCTGTACAGGGTACCATTGAGCAGTTCTTC
TRBV7-8,TRBJ2-4,.,.,CASSLGNRDIQYF,TGTGCCAGCAGCTTAGGTAACAGGGACATTCAGTACTTC
TRBV30,TRBJ1-1,.,.,CAWSGRGNTEAFF,TGTGCCTGGAGTGGACGCGGGAACACTGAAGCTTTCTTT
TRBV7-6,TRBJ2-1,TRBD2,few,CASSPVGGRVNEQFF,TGTGCCAGCAGCCCGGTCGGCGGGAGGGTGAATGAGCAGTTCTTC
TRBV12-3/TRBV12-4,TRBJ2-2,TRBD1,.,CASRRLGKTGAGELFF,TGTGCCAGCAGACGACTGGGAAAAACAGGGGCCGGGGAGCTGTTTTTT
TRBV6-5,TRBJ2-2,TRBD2,many,CASSLLAGATGELFF,TGTGCCAGCAGTTTACTAGCGGGTGCCACCGGGGAGCTGTTTTTT
TRBV10-3,TRBJ2-7,.,.,CAISENGPYEQYF,TGTGCCATCAGTGAAAACGGACCCTACGAGCAGTACTTC
TRBV18,TRBJ2-5,.,.,CASSPGQIPETQYF,TGTGCCAGCTCACCCGGGCAGATCCCAGAGACCCAGTACTTC
TRBV11-1,TRBJ2-2,TRBD2,few,CASSLWVFLAGPNTGELFF,TGTGCCAGCAGCTTATGGGTATTTCTAGCGGGACCGAACACCGGGGAGCTGTTTTTT
TRBV12-3/TRBV12-4,TRBJ2-4,TRBD1,.,CASSLRTGSVLAKNIQYF,TGTGCCAGCAGCCTTAGGACAGGGTCCGTTCTAGCCAAAAACATTCAGTACTTC